This T cell receptor beta chain was sequenced for a study of T cell changes during pregnancy in multiple sclerosis. Profiling relied on immunoSEQ multiplex PCR, and the TCRdb table lists in-frame clones only, not all of them. The sample contains approximately 64,000 clones, 80% to 95% of which appear only once. Per the germline V gene, CDR1 is SGDLS and CDR2 is YYNGEE. This CDR3 is 12 amino acids long. Trimming removed 4 bases from V and 8 bases from J, with 12 bases in between. The gene calls are TRBV9 and TRBJ1-2; possible D gene TRBD1, 5 bases. The TCR was taken from a female donor in good health, enrolled as a control in a pregnancy study. Specimen: peripheral blood, collected in the second trimester of pregnancy. The CDR3 DNA sequence: TGTGCCAGCAGCTCCCTTGCAGGGGGCTACACCTTC. It specifies CASSSLAGGYTF.